Sequencing of this T cell receptor beta chain was carried out in a study of molecular identifiers for immune sequencing clone quantification. Study-wide background: The replicate experiment used RNA from approximately 22,000 or 94,000 naive CD8 cells. This RNA was split into five aliquots, and four of them were sequenced.

The study, taken as a whole, reports: For effector cells, clones above 20 RNA copies held over 98% of molecules; for naive cells, under 1%.

TCRdb independently ran MiXCR on the PCR reads; one entry per CDR3 protein. The repertoire includes roughly 55,000 distinct CDR3 sequences, roughly 36% of them detected once, and 3% to 4.5% sits in the top ten. The germline V gene encodes CDR1 LNHDA and CDR2 SQIVND (reference sequence). The CDR3 spans 11 residues. Deletions cut 4 bases from V and 6 bases from J, with 4 bases between. This clonotype was found once. The antigen is not known. This sequence was found in a human donor in good health. Some libraries in this study had Jurkat cell RNA spiked in. The chain combines TRBV19 with TRBJ1-5; D gene unclear. The sequenced material came from naive CD8+ T cells from blood, with Jurkat cell RNA spiked in. Subset defined: FACS-sorted CD8+CD4-CCR7+CD45RA+ naive T cells. The CDR3 protein is CASSKGQPQHF. The CDR3 nucleotides read TGTGCCAGTAGTAAGGGTCAGCCCCAGCATTTT.